This entry features one T cell receptor beta chain sequence. This clone has just one count. Its antigen target is currently unknown. Germline and junction disagree at one end, which may indicate a read error. The library came from the immunoSEQ multiplex PCR assay. The multiplex PCR relied on a mix of 60 forward primers for TCR Vbeta segments and 13 reverse primers for TCR Jbeta segments. A multiplex PCR assay on genomic DNA amplified the CDR3 region of rearranged TCR beta genes. The Illumina HiSeq System was used to sequence the amplified TCR beta libraries as 87-base-pair reads. The paper's processing steps were these. In a later analysis, around 80 million unique TCR beta chains were counted across the roughly 610 repertoires, and about 10 million of these chains were shared by at least two donors. To remove PCR and sequencing errors, raw reads were error-corrected and collapsed into unique sequences using a nearest-neighbor algorithm that merged closely related sequences. CDR3 sequences were aligned to IMGT reference sequences to assign V, D and J gene segments. For a sequence to be retained, a match of at least six nucleotides to both a V gene segment and a J gene segment was required. Rearrangements were classified as productive when the CDR3 lacked stop codons and remained in frame with V and J, and all other rearrangements were classified as non-productive. CDR3 was defined according to IMGT convention as the region running from the second conserved V-encoded cysteine to the conserved J-encoded phenylalanine. The earlier analysis of roughly 590 of the donors excluded any sequence lacking an unambiguous match to a single V gene segment. An earlier analysis of 587 of the donors called V segments functional above 56.7% productive rearrangements and segregating when the between-donor standard deviation exceeded 5%. A statistical classification framework was developed to diagnose cytomegalovirus status using the catalog of TCR beta chain sequences. In a later analysis, TCR nucleotide sequences were compared against IMGT/GENE-DB human TR gene sequences so that V and J genes could be assigned. The TCRdist pipeline was used in a later analysis to assign CDR3 sequences and most-parsimonious VDJ recombination scenarios. In a later analysis, every TCR beta chain was defined by the combination of its CDR3 amino acid sequence and its V-gene family, and reads without a unique V-gene family were dropped. A later analysis removed 592 highly shared, low-generation-probability nucleotide sequences to deal with suspected cross-contamination and a sequencing artifact. A later analysis calculated a clonal expansion index for each public chain from normalized within-repertoire ranks of inferred template counts. A later analysis computed generation probabilities with a VDJ recombination model fitted to out-of-frame rearrangements, and checked the results against IGoR. Hypergeometric tests were used in a later analysis to score TCR-TCR, TCR-HLA and TCR-CMV co-occurrence, with a repertoire-size bias correction applied to the TCR pairs. To estimate false discovery rates, a later analysis permuted the HLA or CMV assignments 20 times. In a later analysis, co-occurring TCRs were grouped using DBSCAN, with TCRdist sequence similarity added in when clustering inside HLA-allele-positive subsets. For co-occurrence clustering, repertoires with fewer than 30,000 or more than 120,000 public chains were excluded, along with roughly five repertoires with anomalous nucleotide sharing. Sourced from immuneACCESS, this table was stored by TCRdb with only in-frame sequences that have V and J called. A share of the clones is absent; for the studies checked, an unresolved V gene accounts for under half, and the remainder has no known explanation. V and J calls plus clone size are reproduced from that table; the DNA served to infer D and trimming. In all, the sample holds fewer than 200,000 clones, and under 90% of those were seen once. The ten most abundant clones make up 1.5% of the sample.

Inclusive of the bounding cysteine and phenylalanine, the CDR3 is 14 residues long. Only the CDR3 portion is preserved as DNA: 42 bases, with reading frame beginning at the first base. Per the germline V gene (reference sequence), SEHNR is the CDR1 and FQNEAQ is the CDR2. The cohort consisted of 666 healthy bone marrow donors. All cohort members were sampled while nominally healthy, although unrecorded immune exposures were likely present. The donor was CMV seronegative and was included in the group of hundreds of seronegative cohort members. Each donor provided a peripheral blood sample, and peripheral blood mononuclear cells were used for TCR beta sequencing. Genomic DNA extraction from the blood cell samples was performed with the Qiagen DNeasy Blood Extraction Kit. The sample belongs to a study of cytomegalovirus exposure and HLA in healthy donors (dated by TCRdb to about 2017). Notes on the research overall: An earlier analysis of roughly 500 of the donors reported approximately 280 Gb of sequence data and 117 million unique TCR beta sequences obtained from around 170 million T cells. An early release covering 550 to 650 HLA-typed donors comprised approximately 290 gigabases of sequencing data and tens of millions of unique TCR sequences. The genetic ancestry cluster associated with self-reported Caucasian donors included around four fifths of the roughly 410 genotyped donors. The study was designed to test whether signatures of past pathogen exposure could be identified by cataloging public T cell receptors. The study used immunosequencing to profile the T cell repertoires of 666 subjects and linked those repertoires to cytomegalovirus serostatus. In addition to the first cohort of approximately 650 subjects, a separate validation cohort of under 150 different subjects was used. The study combined high-throughput TCR immunosequencing, statistical association of individual TCRs with disease status, and machine learning to predict cytomegalovirus infection status. In a later analysis, previously published TCR beta repertoires from 550 to 750 donors were re-analyzed and high-resolution HLA genotyping was added so that TCR occurrence patterns could be studied. In the later analysis, no new phenotypic data were used to find candidate immune exposures; instead, reliance was placed on TCR beta sequences and their occurrence across donors. An earlier analysis of around 580 of the donors used high-throughput TCR beta sequencing to judge whether each TCR beta V gene segment behaved as functional or pseudogenic. Alongside the repertoire data, information on donor age, sex, ethnicity and CMV serostatus was compiled. A later genetic analysis used genome-wide SNP genotypes for about three fifths of the 666 donors, treating that subset as a discovery cohort. All discovery cohort repertoires had been generated using a single sequencing platform. HLA typing covered class I and class II loci at four-digit resolution. The number of donors typed differed by locus, with 629-630 for A, B, C, DRB1 and DQB1, about 500 for DQA1, 606 for DPA1, and under 490 for DPB1. Because of strong linkage in the cohort, four to six DR-DQ haplotypes were treated as single units for association and clustering. Across some 400 genotyped donors of the cohort, an average of approximately 200,000 unique TCR beta nucleotide sequences per donor were sequenced, and roughly a sixth of those sequences were non-productive. Overall study outcomes, separate from this receptor: While some public TCRs were present in many individuals, most TCR sequences turned up only very rarely across donors. Sequencing depth was assumed to be roughly uniform across donors in the presence/absence analyses, though that assumption may not hold. Immune exposure information for the cohort was limited to CMV serostatus. Most CMV-associated TCR beta chains appeared to be HLA-restricted in a later analysis, and the HLA associations seemed to be driven largely by CMV exposure. The authors suggested that the approach could potentially be extended to other disease states and immunological phenotypes. A later genetic analysis reported fewer N-insertions in productive TCRs among donors in an Asian-associated ancestry cluster than the approximately 700-donor mean. According to a later analysis, parvovirus B19, influenza, CMV and Epstein-Barr virus appeared linked to several top co-occurrence clusters. When HLA alleles, especially DR and DQ, strongly co-occurred, attributing TCR associations to individual alleles was difficult. In a later analysis, HLA-associated TCR beta chains were found to be more clonally expanded and to have lower generation probabilities than equally common non-associated chains. Because counts were too low, about 18 rarely observed V segments, including chromosome 9 orphons, were left out of the earlier analysis of 587 of the donors. The cohort was sequenced for TCR beta chains only, and without alpha or paired-chain data the features that could be detected were limited. In a later analysis, the rate of TCR association differed among HLA loci, with DRB1 alleles having the most associated TCRs and HLA-C alleles having the fewest. Because the 87-base-pair reads could not distinguish some IMGT-functional V segments, including TRBV6-2 and TRBV6-3, those segments were excluded. Cytomegalovirus status was reported to be diagnosed by the classifier with high specificity and sensitivity in both the original and validation cohorts. Because HLA typing was missing for some donors at each locus, association tests included only the typed subset. The sequencing pipeline was judged likely to have produced a cluster of highly shared sequence variants as a technical artifact. The study gave a list of 150 to 200 TCR beta chains associated with cytomegalovirus. A later analysis associated 15,000 or so TCR beta sequences with specific HLA alleles at a false discovery rate of 0.05. Linkage disequilibrium might explain the correlated functional status among segregating V segments, but an unknown experimental factor could not be excluded. A further reported finding was that TCR beta sequences accurately predicted the HLA-A and HLA-B alleles for most subjects in the first cohort. V-gene and J-gene trimming of TCR beta chains was associated with a missense DCLRE1C variant in a later genetic analysis, and the association was replicated in an independent cohort. In an earlier analysis of about 600 of the donors, most TCR beta V segments appeared in productive rearrangements about 90% or about 30% of the time, broadly matching IMGT annotations. In vitro tests confirmed that three of the cytomegalovirus-associated TCR beta chains recognize cytomegalovirus antigens.

This sequence originates from a male donor in good health and CMV-seronegative. The V and J segments used are TRBV7-9 and TRBJ1-5, and 7 bases in between align with TRBD1. Sequencing used PBMCs. The CDR3 protein sequence reads: CSSSFSGQNQPQHF. DNA sequence: TGTTCCAGCAGCTTTTCGGGACAGAATCAGCCCCAGCATTTT.